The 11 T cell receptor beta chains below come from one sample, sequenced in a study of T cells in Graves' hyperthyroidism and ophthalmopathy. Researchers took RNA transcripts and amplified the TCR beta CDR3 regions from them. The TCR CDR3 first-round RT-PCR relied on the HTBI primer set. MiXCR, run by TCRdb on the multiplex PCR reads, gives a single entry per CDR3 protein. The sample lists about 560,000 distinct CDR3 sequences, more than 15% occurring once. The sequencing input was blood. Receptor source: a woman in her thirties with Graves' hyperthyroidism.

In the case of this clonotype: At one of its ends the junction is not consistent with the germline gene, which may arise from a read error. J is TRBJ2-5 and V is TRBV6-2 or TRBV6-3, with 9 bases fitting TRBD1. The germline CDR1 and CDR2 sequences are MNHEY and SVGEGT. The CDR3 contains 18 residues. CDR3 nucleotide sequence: TGTGCCAGCAGCTACTATGCTCCGGGACAGGGTTTTATGGAGACCCAGTACTTC. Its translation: CASSYYAPGQGFMETQYF.

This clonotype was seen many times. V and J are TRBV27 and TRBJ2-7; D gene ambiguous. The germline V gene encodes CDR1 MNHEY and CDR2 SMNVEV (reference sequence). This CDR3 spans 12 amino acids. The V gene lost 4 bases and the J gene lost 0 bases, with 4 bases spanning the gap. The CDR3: CASSSSSYEQYF. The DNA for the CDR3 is TGTGCCAGCAGTTCTAGCTCCTACGAGCAGTACTTC.

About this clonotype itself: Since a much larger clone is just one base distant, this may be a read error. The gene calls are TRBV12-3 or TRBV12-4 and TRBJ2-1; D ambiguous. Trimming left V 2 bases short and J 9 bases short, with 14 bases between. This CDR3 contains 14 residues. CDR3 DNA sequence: TGTGCCAGCAGTTTACAGGCGCCACTGAGTGAGCAGTTCTTC. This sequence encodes CASSLQAPLSEQFF.

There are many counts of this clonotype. CDR3 amino acids: CASSQDLTSYEQYF. CDR3 bases: TGTGCCAGCAGCCAAGATTTGACTAGTTACGAGCAGTACTTC. The V and J genes are TRBV3-1 and TRBJ2-7; perhaps TRBD2 as D (6 bases). V was trimmed by 0 bases and J by 4 bases, leaving 10 bases between them. This CDR3 spans 14 amino acids. CDR1 LGHDT and CDR2 YNNKEL come from the germline V gene (reference sequence).

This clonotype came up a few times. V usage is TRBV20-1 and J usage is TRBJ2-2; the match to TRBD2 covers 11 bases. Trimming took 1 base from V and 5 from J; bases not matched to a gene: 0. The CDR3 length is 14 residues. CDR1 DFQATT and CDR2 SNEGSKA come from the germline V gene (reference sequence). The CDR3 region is CSARGLAGTGELFF. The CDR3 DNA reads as TGCAGTGCTAGAGGACTAGCGGGAACCGGGGAGCTGTTTTTT.

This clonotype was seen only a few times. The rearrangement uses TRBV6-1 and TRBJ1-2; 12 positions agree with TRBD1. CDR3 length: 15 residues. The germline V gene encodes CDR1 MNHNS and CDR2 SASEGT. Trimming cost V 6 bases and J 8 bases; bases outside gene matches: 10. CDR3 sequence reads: CASSPGTGGAKGYTF. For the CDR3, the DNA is TGTGCCAGCAGCCCCGGGACAGGGGGCGCGAAAGGCTACACCTTC.

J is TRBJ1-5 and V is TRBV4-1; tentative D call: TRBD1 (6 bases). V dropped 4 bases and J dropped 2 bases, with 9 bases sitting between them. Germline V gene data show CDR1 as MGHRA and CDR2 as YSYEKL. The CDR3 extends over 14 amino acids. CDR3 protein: CASSPNRGNQPQHF. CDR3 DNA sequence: TGCGCCAGCAGCCCTAACAGGGGCAATCAGCCCCAGCATTTT.

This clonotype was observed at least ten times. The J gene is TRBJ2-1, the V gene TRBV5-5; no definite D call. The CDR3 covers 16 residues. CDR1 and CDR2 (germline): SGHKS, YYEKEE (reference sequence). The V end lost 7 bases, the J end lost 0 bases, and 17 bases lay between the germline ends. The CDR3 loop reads CASLADGVSSYNEQFF. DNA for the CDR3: TGTGCCAGCCTTGCGGACGGCGTAAGCTCCTACAATGAGCAGTTCTTC.

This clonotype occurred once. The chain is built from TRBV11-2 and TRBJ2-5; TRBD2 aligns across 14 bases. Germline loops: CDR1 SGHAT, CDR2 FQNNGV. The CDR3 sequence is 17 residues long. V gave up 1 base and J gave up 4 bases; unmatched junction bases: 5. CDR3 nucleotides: TGTGCCAGCAGCTTAGGATGGACTAGCGGGAGGCCAGAGACCCAGTACTTC. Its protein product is CASSLGWTSGRPETQYF.

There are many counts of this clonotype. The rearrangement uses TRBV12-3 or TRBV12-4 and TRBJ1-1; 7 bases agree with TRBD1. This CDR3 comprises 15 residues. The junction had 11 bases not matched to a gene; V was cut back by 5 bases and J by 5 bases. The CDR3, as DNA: TGTGCCAGCAGTCGAAGGGGCAACAGGGGTACTGAAGCTTTCTTT. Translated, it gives CASSRRGNRGTEAFF.

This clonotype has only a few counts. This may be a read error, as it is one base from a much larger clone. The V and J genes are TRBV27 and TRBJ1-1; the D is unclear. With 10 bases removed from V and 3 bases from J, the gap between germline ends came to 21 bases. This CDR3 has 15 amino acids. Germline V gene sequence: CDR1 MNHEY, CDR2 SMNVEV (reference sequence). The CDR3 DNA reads TGTGCCACCCTCCCCGATGGTGGTTCGGACACTGAAGCTTTCTTT. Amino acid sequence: CATLPDGGSDTEAFF.